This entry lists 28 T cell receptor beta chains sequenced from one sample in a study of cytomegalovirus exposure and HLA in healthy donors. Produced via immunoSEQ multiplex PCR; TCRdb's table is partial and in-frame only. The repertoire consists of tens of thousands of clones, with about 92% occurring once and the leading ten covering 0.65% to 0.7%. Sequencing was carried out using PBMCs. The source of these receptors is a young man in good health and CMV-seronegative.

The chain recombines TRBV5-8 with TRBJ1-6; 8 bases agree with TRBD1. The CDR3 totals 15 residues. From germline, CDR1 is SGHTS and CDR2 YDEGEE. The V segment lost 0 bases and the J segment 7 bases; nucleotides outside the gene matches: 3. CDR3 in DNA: TGTGCCAGCAGCTTGGCAGGGGGCATCAATTCACCCCTCCACTTT. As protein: CASSLAGGINSPLHF.

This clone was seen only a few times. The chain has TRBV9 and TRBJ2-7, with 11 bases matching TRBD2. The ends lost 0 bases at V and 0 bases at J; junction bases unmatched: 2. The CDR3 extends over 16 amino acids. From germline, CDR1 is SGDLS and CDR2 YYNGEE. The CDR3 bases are TGTGCCAGCAGCGTAGGGGGGACTAGCGGCTCCTACGAGCAGTACTTC. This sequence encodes CASSVGGTSGSYEQYF.

As DNA, the CDR3 is TGTGCCAGCTCGGACAGGGTTGATTCACCCCTCCACTTT. This translates into CASSDRVDSPLHF. The chain combines TRBV18 with TRBJ1-6; 8 bases agree with TRBD1. There are 13 residues in the CDR3. Trimming cost V 6 bases and J 8 bases; bases outside gene matches: 3. Germline CDR1 is KGHSH and CDR2 is LQKENI.

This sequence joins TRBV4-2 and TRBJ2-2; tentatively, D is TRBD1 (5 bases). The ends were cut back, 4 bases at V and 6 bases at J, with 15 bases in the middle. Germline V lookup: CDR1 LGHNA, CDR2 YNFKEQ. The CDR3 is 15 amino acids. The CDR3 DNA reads TGTGCCAGCAGCCTCGACAGACCACGACCCGGGGAGCTGTTTTTT. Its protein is CASSLDRPRPGELFF.

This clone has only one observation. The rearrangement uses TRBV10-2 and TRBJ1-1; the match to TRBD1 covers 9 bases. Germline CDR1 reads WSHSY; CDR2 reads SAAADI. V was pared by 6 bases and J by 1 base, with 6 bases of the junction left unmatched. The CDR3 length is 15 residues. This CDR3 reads CASSWTGEGNTEAFF. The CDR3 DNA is TGCGCCAGCAGCTGGACAGGGGAGGGGAACACTGAAGCTTTCTTT.

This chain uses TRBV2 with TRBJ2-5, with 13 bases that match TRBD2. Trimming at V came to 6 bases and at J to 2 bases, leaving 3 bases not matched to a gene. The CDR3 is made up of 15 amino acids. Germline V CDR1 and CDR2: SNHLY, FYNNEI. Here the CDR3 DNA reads TGTGCCAGCAGACTGACTAGCGGGGGGCAAGAGACCCAGTACTTC. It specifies CASRLTSGGQETQYF.

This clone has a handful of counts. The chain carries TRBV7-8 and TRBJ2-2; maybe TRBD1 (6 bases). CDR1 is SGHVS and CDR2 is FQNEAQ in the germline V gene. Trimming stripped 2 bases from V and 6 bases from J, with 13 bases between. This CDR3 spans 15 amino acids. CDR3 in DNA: TGTGCCAGCAGCTTATCCAATACAGGGCCCGGGGAGCTGTTTTTT. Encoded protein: CASSLSNTGPGELFF.

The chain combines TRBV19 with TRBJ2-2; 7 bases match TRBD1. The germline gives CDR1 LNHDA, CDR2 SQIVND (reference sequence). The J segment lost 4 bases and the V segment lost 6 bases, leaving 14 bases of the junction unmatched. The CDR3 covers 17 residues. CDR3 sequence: CASRPGQDAMFTGELFF. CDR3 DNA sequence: TGTGCCAGTAGACCCGGACAGGACGCAATGTTCACCGGGGAGCTGTTTTTT.

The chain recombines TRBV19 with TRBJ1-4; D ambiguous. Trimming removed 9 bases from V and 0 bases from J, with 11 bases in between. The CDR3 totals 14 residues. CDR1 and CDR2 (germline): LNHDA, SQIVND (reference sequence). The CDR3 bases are TGTGCCAGCGTTGGAGCAGCAACTAATGAAAAACTGTTTTTT. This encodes CASVGAATNEKLFF. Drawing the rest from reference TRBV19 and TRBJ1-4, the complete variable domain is DGGITQSPKYLFRKEGQNVTLSCEQNLNHDAMYWYRQDPGQGLRLIYYSQIVNDFQKGDIAEGYSVSREKKESFPLTVTSAQKNPTAFYLCASVGAATNEKLFFGSGTQLSVL.

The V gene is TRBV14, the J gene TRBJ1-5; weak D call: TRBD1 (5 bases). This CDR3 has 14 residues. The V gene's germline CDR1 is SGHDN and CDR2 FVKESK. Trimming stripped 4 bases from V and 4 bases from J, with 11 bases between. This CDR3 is CASSRTGLNQPQHF. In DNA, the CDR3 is TGTGCCAGCAGCCGAACAGGCTTAAATCAGCCCCAGCATTTT.

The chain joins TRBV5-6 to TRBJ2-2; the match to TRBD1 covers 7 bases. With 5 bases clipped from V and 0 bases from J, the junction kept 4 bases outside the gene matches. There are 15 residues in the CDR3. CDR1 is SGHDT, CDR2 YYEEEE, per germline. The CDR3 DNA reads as TGTGCCAGCAGGCACAGGGGCCCGAACACCGGGGAGCTGTTTTTT. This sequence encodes CASRHRGPNTGELFF.

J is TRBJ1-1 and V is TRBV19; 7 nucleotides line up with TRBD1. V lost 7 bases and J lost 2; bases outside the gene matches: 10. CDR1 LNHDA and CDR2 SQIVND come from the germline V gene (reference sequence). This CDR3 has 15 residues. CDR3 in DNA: TGTGCCAGTACCTACCTAACAGGGGCCAACACTGAAGCTTTCTTT. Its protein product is CASTYLTGANTEAFF.

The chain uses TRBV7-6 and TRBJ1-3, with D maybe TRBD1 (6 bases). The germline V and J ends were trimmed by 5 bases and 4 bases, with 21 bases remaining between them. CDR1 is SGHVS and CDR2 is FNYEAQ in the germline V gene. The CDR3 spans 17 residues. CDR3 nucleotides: TGTGCCAGCAGCCCTCTAGGGGGGGGAACGGCGGGAAACACCATATATTTT. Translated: CASSPLGGGTAGNTIYF.

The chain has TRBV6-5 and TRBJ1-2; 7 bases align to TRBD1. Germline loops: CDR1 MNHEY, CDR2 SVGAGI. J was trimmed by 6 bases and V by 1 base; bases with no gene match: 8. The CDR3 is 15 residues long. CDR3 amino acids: CASSYYPGTEDGYTF. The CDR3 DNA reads TGTGCCAGCAGTTACTACCCCGGGACAGAAGATGGCTACACCTTC.

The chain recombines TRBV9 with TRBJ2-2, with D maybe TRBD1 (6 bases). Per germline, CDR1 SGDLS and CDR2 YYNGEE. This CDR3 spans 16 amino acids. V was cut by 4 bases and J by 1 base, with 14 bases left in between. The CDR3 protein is CASSINRVGNTGELFF. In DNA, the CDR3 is TGTGCCAGCAGCATAAACAGGGTGGGGAACACCGGGGAGCTGTTTTTT. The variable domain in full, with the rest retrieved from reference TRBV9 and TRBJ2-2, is DSGVTQTPKHLITATGQRVTLRCSPRSGDLSVYWYQQSLDQGLQFLIQYYNGEERAKGNILERFSAQQFPDLHSELNLSSLELGDSALYFCASSINRVGNTGELFFGEGSRLTVL.

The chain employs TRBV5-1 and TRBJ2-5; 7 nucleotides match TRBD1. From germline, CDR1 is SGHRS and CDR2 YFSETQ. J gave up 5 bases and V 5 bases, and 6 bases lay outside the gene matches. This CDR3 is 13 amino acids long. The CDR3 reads CASSHGTEETQYF. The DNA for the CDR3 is TGCGCCAGCAGTCACGGGACAGAGGAGACCCAGTACTTC.

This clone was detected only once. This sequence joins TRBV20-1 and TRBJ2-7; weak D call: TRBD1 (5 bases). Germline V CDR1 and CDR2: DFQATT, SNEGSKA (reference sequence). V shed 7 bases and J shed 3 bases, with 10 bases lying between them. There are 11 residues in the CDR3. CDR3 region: CSGVRDYEQYF. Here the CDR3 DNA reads TGCAGTGGGGTCAGGGACTACGAGCAGTACTTC.

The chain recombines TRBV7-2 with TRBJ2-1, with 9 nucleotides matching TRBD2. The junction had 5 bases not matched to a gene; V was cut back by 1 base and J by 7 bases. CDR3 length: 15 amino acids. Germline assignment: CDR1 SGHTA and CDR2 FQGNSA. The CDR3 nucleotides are TGTGCCAGCAGCTTAGAAGCGGGGGGTAGGAATGAGCAGTTCTTC. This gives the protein CASSLEAGGRNEQFF.

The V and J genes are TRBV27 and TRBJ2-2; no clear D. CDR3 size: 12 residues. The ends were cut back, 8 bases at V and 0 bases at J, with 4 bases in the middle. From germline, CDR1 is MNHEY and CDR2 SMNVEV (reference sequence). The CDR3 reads CASATNTGELFF. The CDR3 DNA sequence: TGTGCCAGCGCGACGAACACCGGGGAGCTGTTTTTT.

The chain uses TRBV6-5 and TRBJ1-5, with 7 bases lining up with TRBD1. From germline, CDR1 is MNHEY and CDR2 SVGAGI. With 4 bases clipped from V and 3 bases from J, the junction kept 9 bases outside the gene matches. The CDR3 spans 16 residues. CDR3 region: CASSFSFGTDNQPQHF. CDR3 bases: TGTGCCAGCAGTTTTTCTTTCGGGACAGACAATCAGCCCCAGCATTTT.

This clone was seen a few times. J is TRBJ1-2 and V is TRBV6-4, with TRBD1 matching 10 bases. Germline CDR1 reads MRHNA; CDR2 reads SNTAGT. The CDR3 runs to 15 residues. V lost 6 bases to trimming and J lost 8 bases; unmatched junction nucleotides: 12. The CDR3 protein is CASSATGTGADGYTF. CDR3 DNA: TGTGCCAGCAGCGCCACCGGGACAGGGGCCGACGGCTACACCTTC.

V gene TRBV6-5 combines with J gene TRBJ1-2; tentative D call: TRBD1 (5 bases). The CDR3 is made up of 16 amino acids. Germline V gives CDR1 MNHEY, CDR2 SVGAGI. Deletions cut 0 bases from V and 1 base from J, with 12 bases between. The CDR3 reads CASSYSSTGINYGYTF. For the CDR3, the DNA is TGTGCCAGCAGTTACTCGAGCACAGGCATTAACTATGGCTACACCTTC.

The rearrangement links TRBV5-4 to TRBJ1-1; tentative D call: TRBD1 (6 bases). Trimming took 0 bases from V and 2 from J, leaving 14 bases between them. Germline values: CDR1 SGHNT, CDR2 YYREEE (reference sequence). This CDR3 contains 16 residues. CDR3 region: CASSLDPRGRNTEAFF. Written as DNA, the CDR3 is TGTGCCAGCAGCTTGGACCCTAGGGGGAGAAACACTGAAGCTTTCTTT.

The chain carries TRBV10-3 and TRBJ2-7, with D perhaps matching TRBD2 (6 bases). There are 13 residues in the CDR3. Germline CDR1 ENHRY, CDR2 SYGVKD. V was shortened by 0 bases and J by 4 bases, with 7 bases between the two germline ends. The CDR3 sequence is CAISESGLYEQYF. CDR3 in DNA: TGTGCCATCAGTGAGTCGGGACTTTACGAGCAGTACTTC.

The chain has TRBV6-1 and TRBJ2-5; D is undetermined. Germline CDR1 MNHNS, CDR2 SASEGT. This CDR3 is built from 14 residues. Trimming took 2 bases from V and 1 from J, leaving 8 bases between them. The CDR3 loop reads CASSELDSQETQYF. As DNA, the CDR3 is TGTGCCAGCAGTGAACTCGATAGCCAAGAGACCCAGTACTTC.

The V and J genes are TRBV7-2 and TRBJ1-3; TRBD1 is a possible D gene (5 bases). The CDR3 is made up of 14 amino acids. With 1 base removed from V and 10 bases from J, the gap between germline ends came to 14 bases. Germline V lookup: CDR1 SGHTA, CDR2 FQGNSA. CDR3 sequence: CASSLGRVVWTIYF. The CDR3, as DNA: TGTGCCAGCAGCTTAGGCAGGGTGGTCTGGACCATATATTTT.

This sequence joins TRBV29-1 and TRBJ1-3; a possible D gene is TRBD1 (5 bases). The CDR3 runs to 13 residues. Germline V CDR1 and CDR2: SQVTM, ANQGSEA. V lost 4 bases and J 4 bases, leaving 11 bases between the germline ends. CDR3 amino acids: CSVGPGGGNTIYF. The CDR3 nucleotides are TGCAGCGTTGGCCCGGGGGGAGGAAACACCATATATTTT.

The DNA of the CDR3 is TGTGCCACCAGCGCCATCTCTAGGCAGGGAAGGGAAAAACTGTTTTTT. This sequence encodes CATSAISRQGREKLFF. V usage is TRBV15 and J usage is TRBJ1-4, with a possible D match to TRBD1 (5 bases). CDR3 length equals 16 residues. Germline CDR1 is LNHNV and CDR2 is YYDKDF (reference sequence). V dropped 5 bases and J dropped 8 bases, with 21 bases sitting between them. Filled out from reference TRBV15 and TRBJ1-4, the complete variable domain reads DAMVIQNPRYQVTQFGKPVTLSCSQTLNHNVMYWYQQKSSQAPKLLFHYYDKDFNNEADTPDNFQSRRPNTSFCFLDIRSPGLGDTAMYLCATSAISRQGREKLFFGSGTQLSVL.